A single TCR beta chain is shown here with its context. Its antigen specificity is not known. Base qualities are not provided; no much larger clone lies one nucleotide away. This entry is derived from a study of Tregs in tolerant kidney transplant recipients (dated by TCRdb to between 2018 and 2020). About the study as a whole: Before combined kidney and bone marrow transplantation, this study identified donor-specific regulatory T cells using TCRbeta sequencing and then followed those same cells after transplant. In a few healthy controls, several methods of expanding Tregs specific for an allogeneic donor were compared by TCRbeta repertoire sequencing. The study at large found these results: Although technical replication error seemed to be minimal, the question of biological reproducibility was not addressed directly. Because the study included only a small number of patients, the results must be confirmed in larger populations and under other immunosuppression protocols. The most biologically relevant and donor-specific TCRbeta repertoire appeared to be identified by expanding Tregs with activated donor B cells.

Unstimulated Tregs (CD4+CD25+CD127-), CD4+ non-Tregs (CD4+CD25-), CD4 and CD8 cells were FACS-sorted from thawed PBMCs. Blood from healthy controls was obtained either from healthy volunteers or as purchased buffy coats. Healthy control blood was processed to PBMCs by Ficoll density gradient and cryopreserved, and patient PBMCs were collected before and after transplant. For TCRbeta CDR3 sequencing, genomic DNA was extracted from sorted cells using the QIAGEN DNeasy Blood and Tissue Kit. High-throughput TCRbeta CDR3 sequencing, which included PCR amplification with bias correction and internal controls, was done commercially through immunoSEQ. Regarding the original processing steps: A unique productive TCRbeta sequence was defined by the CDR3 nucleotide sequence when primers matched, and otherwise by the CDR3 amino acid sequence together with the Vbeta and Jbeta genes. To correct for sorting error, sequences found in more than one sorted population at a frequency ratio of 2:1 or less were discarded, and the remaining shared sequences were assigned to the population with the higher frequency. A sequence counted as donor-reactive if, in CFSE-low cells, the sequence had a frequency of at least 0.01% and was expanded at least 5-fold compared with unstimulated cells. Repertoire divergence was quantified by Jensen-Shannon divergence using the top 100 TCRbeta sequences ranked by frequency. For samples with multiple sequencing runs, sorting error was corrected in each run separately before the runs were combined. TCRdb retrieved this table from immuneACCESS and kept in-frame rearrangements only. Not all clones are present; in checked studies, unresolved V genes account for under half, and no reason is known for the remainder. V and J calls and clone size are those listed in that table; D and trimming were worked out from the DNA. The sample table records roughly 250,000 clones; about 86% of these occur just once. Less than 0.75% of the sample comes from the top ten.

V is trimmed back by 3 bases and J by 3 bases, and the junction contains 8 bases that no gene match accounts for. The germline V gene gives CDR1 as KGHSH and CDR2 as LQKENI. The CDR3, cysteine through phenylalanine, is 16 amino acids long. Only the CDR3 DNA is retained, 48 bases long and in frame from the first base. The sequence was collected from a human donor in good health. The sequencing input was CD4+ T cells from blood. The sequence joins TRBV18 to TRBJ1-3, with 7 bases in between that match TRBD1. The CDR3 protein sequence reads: CASSPPNRGLGNTIYF. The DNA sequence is TGTGCCAGCTCACCGCCCAACAGGGGCCTTGGAAACACCATATATTTT. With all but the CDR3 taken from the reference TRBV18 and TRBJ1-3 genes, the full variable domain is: NAGVMQNPRHLVRRRGQEARLRCSPMKGHSHVYWYRQLPEEGLKFMVYLQKENIIDESGMPKERFSAEFPKEGPSILRIQQVVRGDSAAYFCASSPPNRGLGNTIYFGEGSWLTVV.